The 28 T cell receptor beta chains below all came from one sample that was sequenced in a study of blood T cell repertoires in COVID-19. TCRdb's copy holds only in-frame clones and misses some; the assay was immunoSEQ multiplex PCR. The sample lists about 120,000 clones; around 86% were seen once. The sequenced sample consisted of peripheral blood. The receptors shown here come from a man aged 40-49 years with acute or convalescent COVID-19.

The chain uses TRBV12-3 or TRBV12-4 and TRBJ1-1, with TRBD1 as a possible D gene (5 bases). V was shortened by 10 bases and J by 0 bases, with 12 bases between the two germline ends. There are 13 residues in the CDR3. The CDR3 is CAIRGKVNTEAFF. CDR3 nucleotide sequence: TGTGCCATAAGGGGAAAGGTGAACACTGAAGCTTTCTTT.

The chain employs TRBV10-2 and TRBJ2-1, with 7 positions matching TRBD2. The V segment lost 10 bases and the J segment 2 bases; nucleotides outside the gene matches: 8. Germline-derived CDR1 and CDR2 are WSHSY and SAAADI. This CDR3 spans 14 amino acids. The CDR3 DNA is TGCGCCACCCTAGGACTAGTCACCTACAATGAGCAGTTCTTC. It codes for CATLGLVTYNEQFF.

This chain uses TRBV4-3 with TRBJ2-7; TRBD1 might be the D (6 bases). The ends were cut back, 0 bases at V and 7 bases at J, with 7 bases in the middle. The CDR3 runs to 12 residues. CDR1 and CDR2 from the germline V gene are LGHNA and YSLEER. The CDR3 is CASSQDRGEQYF. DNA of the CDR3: TGCGCCAGCAGCCAAGATAGGGGGGAGCAGTACTTC.

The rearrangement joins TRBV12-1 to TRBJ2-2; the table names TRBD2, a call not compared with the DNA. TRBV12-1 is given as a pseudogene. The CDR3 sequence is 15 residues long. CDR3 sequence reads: CASSWIFGVSGELFF. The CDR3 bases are TGTGCCAGCAGTTGGATTTTCGGGGTTTCCGGGGAGCTGTTTTTT.

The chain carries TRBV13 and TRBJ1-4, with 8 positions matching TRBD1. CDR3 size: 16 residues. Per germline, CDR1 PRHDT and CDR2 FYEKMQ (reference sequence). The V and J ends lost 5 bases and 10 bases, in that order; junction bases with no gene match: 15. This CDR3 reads CASSDNNVGTGGKLFF. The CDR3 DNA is TGTGCCAGCAGCGATAATAACGTAGGGACAGGAGGAAAACTGTTTTTT.

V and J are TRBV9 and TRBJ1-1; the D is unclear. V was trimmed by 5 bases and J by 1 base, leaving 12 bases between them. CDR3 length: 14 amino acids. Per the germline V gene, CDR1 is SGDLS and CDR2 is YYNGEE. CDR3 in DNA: TGTGCCAGCAGTACTAGTGGGTCGAACACTGAAGCTTTCTTT. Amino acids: CASSTSGSNTEAFF.

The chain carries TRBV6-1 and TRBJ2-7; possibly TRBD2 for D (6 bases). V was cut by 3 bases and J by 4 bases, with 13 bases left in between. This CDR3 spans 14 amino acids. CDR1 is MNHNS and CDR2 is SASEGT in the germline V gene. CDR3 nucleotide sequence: TGTGCCAGCAGTGAGGCACCTGGGGGGTACGAGCAGTACTTC. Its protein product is CASSEAPGGYEQYF.

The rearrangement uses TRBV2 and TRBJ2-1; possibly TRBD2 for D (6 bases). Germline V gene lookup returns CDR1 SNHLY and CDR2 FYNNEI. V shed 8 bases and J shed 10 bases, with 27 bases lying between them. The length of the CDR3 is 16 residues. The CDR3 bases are TGTGCCAGCCGACAAAGGGGTCCGGGAGCCCCCGGGGAGCAGTTCTTC. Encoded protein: CASRQRGPGAPGEQFF.

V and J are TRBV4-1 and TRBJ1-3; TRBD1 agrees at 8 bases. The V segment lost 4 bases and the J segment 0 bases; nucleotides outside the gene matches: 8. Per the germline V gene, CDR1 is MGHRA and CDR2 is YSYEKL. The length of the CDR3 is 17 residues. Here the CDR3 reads CASSLTGTGNSGNTIYF. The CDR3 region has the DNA TGCGCCAGCAGCCTGACCGGGACAGGAAACTCTGGAAACACCATATATTTT.

CDR3 sequence: CASSSQGGVGQPQHF. Here the CDR3 DNA reads TGTGCCAGCAGTTCTCAAGGGGGGGTGGGTCAGCCCCAGCATTTT. V usage is TRBV6-5 and J usage is TRBJ1-5; a possible D gene is TRBD1 (6 bases). Germline CDR1 and CDR2: MNHEY and SVGAGI. V lost 4 bases to trimming and J lost 6 bases, with 16 bases between them. The CDR3 is 15 residues long.

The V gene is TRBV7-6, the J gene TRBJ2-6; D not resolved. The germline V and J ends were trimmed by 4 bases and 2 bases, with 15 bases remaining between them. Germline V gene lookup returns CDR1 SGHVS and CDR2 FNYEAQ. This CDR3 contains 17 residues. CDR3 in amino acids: CASSSRRFATGANVLTF. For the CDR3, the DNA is TGTGCCAGCAGCTCACGTCGGTTCGCGACTGGGGCCAACGTCCTGACTTTC.

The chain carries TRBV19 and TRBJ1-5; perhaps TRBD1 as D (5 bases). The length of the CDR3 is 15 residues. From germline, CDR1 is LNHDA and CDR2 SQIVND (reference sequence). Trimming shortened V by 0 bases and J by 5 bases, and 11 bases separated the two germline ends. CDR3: CASSIDGGMDQPQHF. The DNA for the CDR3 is TGTGCCAGTAGTATAGACGGGGGAATGGATCAGCCCCAGCATTTT. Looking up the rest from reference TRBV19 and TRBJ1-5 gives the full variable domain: DGGITQSPKYLFRKEGQNVTLSCEQNLNHDAMYWYRQDPGQGLRLIYYSQIVNDFQKGDIAEGYSVSREKKESFPLTVTSAQKNPTAFYLCASSIDGGMDQPQHFGDGTRLSIL.

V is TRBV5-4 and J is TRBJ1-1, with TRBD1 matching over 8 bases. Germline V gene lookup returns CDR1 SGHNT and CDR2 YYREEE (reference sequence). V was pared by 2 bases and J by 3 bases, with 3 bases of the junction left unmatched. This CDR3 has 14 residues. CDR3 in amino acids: CASSFPGGYTEAFF. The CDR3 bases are TGTGCCAGCAGCTTCCCAGGGGGCTACACTGAAGCTTTCTTT.

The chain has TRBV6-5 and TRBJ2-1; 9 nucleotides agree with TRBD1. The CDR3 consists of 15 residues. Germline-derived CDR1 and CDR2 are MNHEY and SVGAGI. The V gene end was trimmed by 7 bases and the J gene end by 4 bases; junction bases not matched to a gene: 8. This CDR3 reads CASTGGDRDYNEQFF. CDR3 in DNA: TGTGCCAGCACCGGAGGGGACAGGGATTACAATGAGCAGTTCTTC.

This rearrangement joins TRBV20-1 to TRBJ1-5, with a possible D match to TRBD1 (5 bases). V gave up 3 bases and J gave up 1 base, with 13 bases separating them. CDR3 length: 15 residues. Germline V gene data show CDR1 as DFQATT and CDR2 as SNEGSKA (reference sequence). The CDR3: CSASRGKGSNQPQHF. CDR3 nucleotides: TGCAGTGCTAGTCGGGGGAAGGGGAGCAATCAGCCCCAGCATTTT.

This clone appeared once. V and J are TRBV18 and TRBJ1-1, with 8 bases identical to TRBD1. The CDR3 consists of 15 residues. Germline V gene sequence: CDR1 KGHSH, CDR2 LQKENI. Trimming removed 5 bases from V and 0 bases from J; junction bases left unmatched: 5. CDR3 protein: CASSKTGVMNTEAFF. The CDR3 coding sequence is TGTGCCAGCTCAAAGACAGGGGTTATGAACACTGAAGCTTTCTTT.

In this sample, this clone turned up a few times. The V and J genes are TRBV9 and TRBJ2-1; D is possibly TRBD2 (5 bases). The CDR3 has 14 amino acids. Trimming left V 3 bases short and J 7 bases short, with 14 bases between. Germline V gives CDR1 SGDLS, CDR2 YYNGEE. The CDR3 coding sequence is TGTGCCAGCAGCGCGTACCCGAGGAGGAATGAGCAGTTCTTC. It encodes CASSAYPRRNEQFF. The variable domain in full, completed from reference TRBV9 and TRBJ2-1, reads DSGVTQTPKHLITATGQRVTLRCSPRSGDLSVYWYQQSLDQGLQFLIQYYNGEERAKGNILERFSAQQFPDLHSELNLSSLELGDSALYFCASSAYPRRNEQFFGPGTRLTVL.

As DNA, the CDR3 is TGTGCCAGCAGTTTGTCGACAGGGGGCGGGAGGATGAATGAGCAGTTCTTC. It yields the protein CASSLSTGGGRMNEQFF. The genes are TRBV27 and TRBJ2-1; TRBD1 agrees at 10 bases. In germline, CDR1 is MNHEY, CDR2 SMNVEV (reference sequence). The CDR3 is made up of 17 amino acids. Trimming took 3 bases from V and 7 from J; bases not matched to a gene: 12.

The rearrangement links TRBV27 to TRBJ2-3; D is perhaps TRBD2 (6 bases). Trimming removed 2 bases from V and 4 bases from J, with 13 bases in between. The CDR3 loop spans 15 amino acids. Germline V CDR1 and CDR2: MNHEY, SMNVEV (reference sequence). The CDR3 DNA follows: TGTGCCAGCAGTTTAATTAGCGGTTCTTCAGATACGCAGTATTTT. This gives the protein CASSLISGSSDTQYF.

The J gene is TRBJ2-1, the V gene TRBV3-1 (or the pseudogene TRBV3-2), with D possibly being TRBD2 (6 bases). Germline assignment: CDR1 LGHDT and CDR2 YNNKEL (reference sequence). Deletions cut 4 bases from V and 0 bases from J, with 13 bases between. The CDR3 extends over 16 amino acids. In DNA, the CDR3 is TGTGCCAGCAGCCGGCGGGAATTCAGCTCCTACAATGAGCAGTTCTTC. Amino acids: CASSRREFSSYNEQFF.

The CDR3 DNA is TGCAGCGTAACCCTGACGGGGGTTAGCACAGATACGCAGTATTTT. Its translation is CSVTLTGVSTDTQYF. The chain is built from TRBV29-1 and TRBJ2-3, with D perhaps matching TRBD2 (6 bases). The length of the CDR3 is 15 residues. Per the germline V gene, CDR1 is SQVTM and CDR2 is ANQGSEA. V was cut by 6 bases and J by 0 bases, with 16 bases left in between.

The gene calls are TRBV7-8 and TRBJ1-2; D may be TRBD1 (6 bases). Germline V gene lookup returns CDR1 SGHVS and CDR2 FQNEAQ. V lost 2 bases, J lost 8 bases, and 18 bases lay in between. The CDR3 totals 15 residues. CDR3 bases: TGTGCCAGCAGCTTAACCTTGGACAGCCCTATGGGCTACACCTTC. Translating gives CASSLTLDSPMGYTF.

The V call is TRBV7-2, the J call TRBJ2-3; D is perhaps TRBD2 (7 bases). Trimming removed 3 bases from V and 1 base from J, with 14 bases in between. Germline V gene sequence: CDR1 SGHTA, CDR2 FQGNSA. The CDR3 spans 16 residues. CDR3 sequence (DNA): TGTGCCAGCAGCTTGGGGGGGGCCGGAGGCACAGATACGCAGTATTTT. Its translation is CASSLGGAGGTDTQYF.

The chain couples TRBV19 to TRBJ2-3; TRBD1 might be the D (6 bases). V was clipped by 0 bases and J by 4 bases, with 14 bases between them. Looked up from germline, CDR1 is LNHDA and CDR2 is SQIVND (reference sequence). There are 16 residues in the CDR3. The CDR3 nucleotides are TGTGCCAGTAGTATAGATGGGGGCAGTGGTGCAGATACGCAGTATTTT. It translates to CASSIDGGSGADTQYF.

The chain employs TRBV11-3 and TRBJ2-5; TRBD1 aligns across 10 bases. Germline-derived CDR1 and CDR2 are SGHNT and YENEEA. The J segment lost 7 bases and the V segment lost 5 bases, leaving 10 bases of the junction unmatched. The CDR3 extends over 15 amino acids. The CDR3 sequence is CASSAQSTGGTTQYF. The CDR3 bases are TGTGCCAGCAGCGCGCAATCGACAGGGGGCACGACCCAGTACTTC.

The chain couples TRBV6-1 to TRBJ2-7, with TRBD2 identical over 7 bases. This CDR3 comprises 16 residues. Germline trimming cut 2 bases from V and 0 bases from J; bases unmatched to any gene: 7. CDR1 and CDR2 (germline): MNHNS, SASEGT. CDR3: CASSEWSSGLSYEQYF. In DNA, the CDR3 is TGTGCCAGCAGTGAATGGTCTAGCGGACTCTCCTACGAGCAGTACTTC.

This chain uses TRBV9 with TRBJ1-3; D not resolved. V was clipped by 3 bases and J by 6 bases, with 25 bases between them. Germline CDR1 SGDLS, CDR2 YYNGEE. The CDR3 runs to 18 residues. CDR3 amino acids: CASSAQPLGGGPSNTIYF. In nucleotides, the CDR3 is TGTGCCAGCAGCGCCCAACCCCTTGGTGGAGGGCCTTCAAACACCATATATTTT.

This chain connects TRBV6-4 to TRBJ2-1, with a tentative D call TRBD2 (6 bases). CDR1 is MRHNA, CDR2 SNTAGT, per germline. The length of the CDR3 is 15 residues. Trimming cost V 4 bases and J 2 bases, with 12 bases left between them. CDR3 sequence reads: CASSVDGSPYNEQFF. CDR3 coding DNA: TGTGCCAGCAGTGTAGACGGGAGCCCCTACAATGAGCAGTTCTTC.